This is a list of T cell receptor beta chains from one sample in a study of shared clonotypes between healthy human individuals. Using immunoSEQ multiplex PCR, the repertoire was profiled, and TCRdb retains in-frame clones only, with some absent. The sample consists of about 380,000 clones, 90% to 97% of them appearing once. The source material was memory CD8+ T cells sorted from blood. The receptors derive from a man aged 30 to 39 in good health. CDR3s include the opening cysteine and the closing phenylalanine or tryptophan. The D gene is left open where the match is weak. Rows may omit the clone size; those that give it use once, few, many or a size class.

clone_size | d_call | v_call | cdr3_aa
. | . | TRBV20-1 | CSATRYNEQFF
. | TRBD1 | TRBV2 | CAGYRGQNTGELFF
. | TRBD1 | TRBV18 | CASSGQGANTEAFF
. | . | TRBV4-1 | CASQGPSEQFF
. | . | TRBV7-9 | CASNGGPPYEQYF
. | TRBD2 | TRBV5-4 | CASSLRLAGVVPGELFF
. | . | TRBV25-1 | CASSGRGGYEQYF
. | TRBD2 | TRBV28 | CASSIRAGGPRDTQYF
. | . | TRBV2 | CASSDWGPILNTEAFF
. | . | TRBV25-1 | CASSLGTGYGYTF
. | TRBD1 | TRBV29-1 | CSVDRTGDGEQYF
. | . | TRBV18 | CASSRDNTDTQYF
. | . | TRBV4-1 | CASSQIGAGTDTQYF
. | TRBD2 | TRBV5-4 | CASSSKTSGRTDTQYF
once | TRBD2 | TRBV7-3 | CASSQGTSGSQGEQFF
. | TRBD1 | TRBV6-6 | CASSIRRGHQPQHF
once | TRBD1 | TRBV29-1 | CSVGQGGGGYTF
once | . | TRBV5-1 | CASSRGATNEKLFF
. | . | TRBV6-1 | CASSEGYNEQFF
. | TRBD1 | TRBV5-5 | CASSTGGRYQETQYF
. | TRBD1 | TRBV5-4 | CASSLGQGVLNEKLFF
. | . | TRBV28 | CASRPGQRTNEKLFF
. | TRBD2 | TRBV11-2 | CASSLSGSNTDTQYF
. | . | TRBV7-2 | CASRAKGETQYF
. | . | TRBV18 | CASSPGGLNTEAFF
. | TRBD2 | TRBV27 | CASSLRLADRTDTQYF
once | . | TRBV19 | CASSRAGSGTGELFF
. | . | TRBV7-2 | CASSLVRSAAQASPYGYTF
. | TRBD2 | TRBV18 | CAGAGTRPTDTQYF
. | . | TRBV2 | CASRYTDYEQYF
. | . | TRBV6-1 | CASRQIITYEQYF
. | . | TRBV4-1 | CASSQTGLTSNQPQHF
. | . | TRBV5-1 | CASRGADRGKFF
. | TRBD2 | TRBV28 | CASSYLQGLAGKETQYF